This T cell receptor (beta chain) was obtained from a study of human T cells and chemical hapten exposure. About the research overall: Mainly, slight library volume differences in the pool made TCR yields vary. General study findings and limits: Significantly more large CDR3 similarity clusters arose among expanded TCRs than among controls.

This clonotype was counted a few times. Its antigen remains unknown. TCRdb re-analysed the RACE reads in MiXCR, keeping a single row per CDR3 protein. The sample holds roughly 64,000 distinct CDR3 sequences, about 11% seen once. Between the trimmed V and J ends, which lost 6 bases and 3 bases, there was a span of 18 bases. Germline V lookup: CDR1 MNHEY, CDR2 SVGAGI. This CDR3 is built from 15 residues. As for time point: pre-sensitization, week 0. The treatment here: therapeutic diphenylcyclopropenone sensitization with weekly scalp DPC. Extraction yielded total RNA from whole blood (unfractionated). V gene TRBV6-5 combines with J gene TRBJ2-7, with D perhaps matching TRBD2 (5 bases). The sequence was collected from a woman in her thirties or forties with alopecia areata. Some clones in this sample may be carry-over from other donors' samples. The sequencing here drew on whole blood, taken in connection with sensitization to the hapten diphenylcyclopropenone (DPC). The CDR3 DNA follows: TGTGCCAGCAGAAAAAGGTCGGGGAGTAGCTACGAGCAGTACTTC. This translates into CASRKRSGSSYEQYF.